The 15 T cell receptor beta chains below come from one sample, sequenced in a study of blood T cell repertoires in COVID-19. Sequenced by immunoSEQ multiplex PCR; TCRdb stores in-frame clones only, minus some. This table has just over 300,000 clones, approximately 90% appearing once. The sequencing input was PBMCs or T cells enriched from blood (not recorded which). The receptors originated from a man aged 30 to 45 who had recovered from COVID-19.

The rearrangement joins TRBV5-5 to TRBJ1-5, with TRBD1 as a possible D gene (5 bases). This CDR3 contains 14 residues. V lost 6 bases, J lost 2 bases, and 12 bases lay in between. Germline V CDR1 and CDR2: SGHKS, YYEKEE (reference sequence). CDR3 DNA: TGTGCCAGCAAAACCTCGGGGGGCAATCAGCCCCAGCATTTT. Translated: CASKTSGGNQPQHF. Variable domain in full (rest from reference TRBV5-5 and TRBJ1-5): DAGVTQSPTHLIKTRGQQVTLRCSPISGHKSVSWYQQVLGQGPQFIFQYYEKEERGRGNFPDRFSARQFPNYSSELNVNALLLGDSALYLCASKTSGGNQPQHFGDGTRLSIL.

This chain joins TRBV28 and TRBJ1-4; D is undetermined. The CDR3 totals 16 residues. From germline, CDR1 is MDHEN and CDR2 SYDVKM. Trimming stripped 4 bases from V and 1 base from J, with 13 bases between. The CDR3 is CASSSHQRGTNEKLFF. DNA for the CDR3: TGTGCCAGCAGTTCCCATCAGCGCGGAACTAATGAAAAACTGTTTTTT.

This clone was observed once. The rearrangement links TRBV5-4 to TRBJ2-3, with 9 bases identical to TRBD2. Germline V gene data show CDR1 as SGHNT and CDR2 as YYREEE (reference sequence). The CDR3 totals 15 residues. The ends lost 3 bases at V and 1 base at J; junction bases unmatched: 3. CDR3 residues: CASSYSGSRTDTQYF. CDR3 nucleotide sequence: TGTGCCAGCAGCTATAGCGGGAGTCGCACAGATACGCAGTATTTT. Drawing the rest from reference TRBV5-4 and TRBJ2-3, the complete variable domain is ETGVTQSPTHLIKTRGQQVTLRCSSQSGHNTVSWYQQALGQGPQFIFQYYREEENGRGNFPPRFSGLQFPNYSSELNVNALELDDSALYLCASSYSGSRTDTQYFGPGTRLTVL.

This chain links TRBV10-3 with TRBJ1-2; D not resolved. The V end was cut by 11 bases, the J end by 0 bases, with 25 bases between. Germline V gene sequence: CDR1 ENHRY, CDR2 SYGVKD. This CDR3 spans 17 amino acids. CDR3 sequence (DNA): TGTGCCGTAGGGTTAAGGGCAGGTCGAGGGTCTAACTATGGCTACACCTTC. Encoded protein: CAVGLRAGRGSNYGYTF.

A few counts support this clone. CDR3 in amino acids: CATRAFGSGGQGTQYF. The CDR3 coding sequence is TGTGCCACCAGGGCTTTCGGTAGCGGGGGGCAGGGGACCCAGTACTTC. The V call is TRBV15, the J call TRBJ2-5, with 10 bases fitting TRBD2. Germline loops: CDR1 LNHNV, CDR2 YYDKDF (reference sequence). This CDR3 has 16 amino acids. The junction had 14 bases not matched to a gene; V was cut back by 6 bases and J by 7 bases. The full variable domain, its missing parts supplied by reference TRBV15 and TRBJ2-5, is DAMVIQNPRYQVTQFGKPVTLSCSQTLNHNVMYWYQQKSSQAPKLLFHYYDKDFNNEADTPDNFQSRRPNTSFCFLDIRSPGLGDTAMYLCATRAFGSGGQGTQYFGPGTRLLVL.

The chain couples TRBV4-1 to TRBJ2-2; 9 bases are a match to TRBD2. Germline CDR1 MGHRA, CDR2 YSYEKL. The J segment lost 2 bases and the V segment lost 4 bases, leaving 11 bases of the junction unmatched. The CDR3 is 18 amino acids. CDR3 DNA: TGCGCCAGCAGCCGGGAACTTAGCGGGGGTCCAAACACCGGGGAGCTGTTTTTT. Residues: CASSRELSGGPNTGELFF.

The chain uses TRBV27 and TRBJ1-6; possibly TRBD1 for D (5 bases). The CDR3 covers 16 residues. Germline loops: CDR1 MNHEY, CDR2 SMNVEV (reference sequence). Trimming cost V 4 bases and J 6 bases, with 16 bases left between them. DNA of the CDR3: TGTGCCAGCAGTTCTGGCCAGGGAGGGTTTAATTCACCCCTCCACTTT. It encodes CASSSGQGGFNSPLHF.

The chain couples TRBV18 to TRBJ2-1; D unclear. The CDR3 has 13 amino acids. Germline lookup yields CDR1 KGHSH and CDR2 LQKENI. Trimming took 3 bases from V and 3 from J, leaving 6 bases between them. The CDR3 nucleotides are TGTGCCAGCTCACCCGAGATCTACAATGAGCAGTTCTTC. Residues: CASSPEIYNEQFF.

Only a few counts were recorded for this clone. The chain has TRBV27 and TRBJ1-1; D gene uncertain. This CDR3 region has 14 residues. CDR1 and CDR2 (germline): MNHEY, SMNVEV (reference sequence). V gave up 2 bases and J gave up 1 base, with 8 bases separating them. In DNA, the CDR3 is TGTGCCAGCAGTTTAGTTCCAGGGAACACTGAAGCTTTCTTT. Protein: CASSLVPGNTEAFF.

The J gene is TRBJ2-2, the V gene TRBV3-1 (or the pseudogene TRBV3-2), with D possibly matching TRBD2 (5 bases). Germline-derived CDR1 and CDR2 are LGHDT and YNNKEL (reference sequence). This CDR3 has 17 amino acids. The V end was cut by 2 bases, the J end by 4 bases, with 17 bases between. Here the CDR3 reads CASSQMAHNGITGELFF. The CDR3 DNA follows: TGTGCCAGCAGCCAAATGGCCCATAACGGGATCACCGGGGAGCTGTTTTTT.

The CDR3 is CASSRDFNTGELFF. As DNA, the CDR3 is TGTGCCAGCAGTCGGGACTTCAACACCGGGGAGCTGTTTTTT. The rearrangement links TRBV6-5 to TRBJ2-2; D possibly corresponds to TRBD2 (6 bases). Germline CDR1 reads MNHEY; CDR2 reads SVGAGI. V dropped 5 bases and J dropped 2 bases, with 9 bases sitting between them. This CDR3 region has 14 residues.

The J gene is TRBJ1-2, the V gene TRBV7-2, with D possibly TRBD1 on 6 matching bases. V was pared by 4 bases and J by 8 bases, with 17 bases between. The CDR3 sequence is 14 residues long. From germline, CDR1 is SGHTA and CDR2 FQGNSA. This chain's CDR3 is CASSSRTALLGYTF. In DNA, the CDR3 is TGTGCCAGCAGCTCGCGGACAGCCCTTCTAGGCTACACCTTC.

V and J are TRBV29-1 and TRBJ1-1; 8 bases are shared with TRBD1. CDR3 length equals 13 residues. Germline CDR1 reads SQVTM; CDR2 reads ANQGSEA. V dropped 3 bases and J dropped 0; count of bases not matched to a gene: 0. Here the CDR3 reads CSVDRGLNTEAFF. The CDR3 region has the DNA TGCAGCGTTGACAGGGGGCTGAACACTGAAGCTTTCTTT.

V is TRBV25-1 and J is TRBJ1-2; perhaps TRBD1 as D (6 bases). The V end lost 10 bases, the J end lost 8 bases, and 17 bases lay between the germline ends. Germline lookup yields CDR1 MGHDK and CDR2 SYGVNS. This CDR3 has 12 residues. The CDR3 protein is CAISGGAGGYTF. The CDR3 nucleotides are TGTGCCATCTCTGGGGGCGCAGGGGGCTACACCTTC.

CDR3 region: CASSDMGLSGVYTGELFF. The CDR3 bases are TGTGCCAGCAGTGATATGGGCTTATCGGGGGTTTACACCGGGGAGCTGTTTTTT. The chain has TRBV2 and TRBJ2-2, with D perhaps TRBD2 (6 bases). The CDR3 loop spans 18 amino acids. Germline CDR1 is SNHLY and CDR2 is FYNNEI. V lost 3 bases to trimming and J lost 3 bases, with 20 bases between them.